This T cell receptor (beta chain) emerged from a study of vaccination effects on CD4 cells after COVID-19. Looking at the study overall: After the second dose, samples were taken at median day 72.

A note on this clone: Its cognate antigen is unknown.

CD4+ T cells specific for antigen were expanded with viral peptide pools by the ViraFEST assay before sequencing. With 9 to 11 days of culture completed, CD4+ T cells were isolated. The participants, recipients of two vaccine doses, got either BNT162b2 or mRNA-1273. IL-2 medium took the place of half the medium on both days 3 and 7. TCRdb keeps only in-frame clones here, not all; method: immunoSEQ multiplex PCR. Here the sample spans around 24,000 clones, about 80% being singletons. CDR1 is MNHEY, CDR2 SMNVEV, per germline (reference sequence). Trimming left V 10 bases short and J 5 bases short, with 20 bases between. CDR3 length: 14 amino acids.

The input for sequencing was CD4+ T cells from PBMCs cultured with SARS-CoV-2 spike peptides, taken after COVID-19 vaccination. This chain links TRBV27 with TRBJ1-1; D might be TRBD1 (5 bases). The clonotype comes from a human donor who received a COVID-19 vaccine. Some clones in this sample may be carry-over from other donors' samples. CDR3 DNA sequence: TGTGCCACCGGTGGACTCCGGGGCGGGACTGAAGCTTTCTTT. Its protein product is CATGGLRGGTEAFF.